Listed here is a single TCR beta chain. The sample is drawn from a study of blood T cell repertoires in COVID-19. As for the study in general: Collection of acute and convalescent COVID-19 samples took place in the United States, Italy and Spain. The analysed material was cDNA or gDNA that came from T cells, B-cell-depleted T cells, or PBMCs.

Source study methods: Estimation of nucleated cell counts was performed using reference gene primer amplification. Here immunoSEQ multiplex PCR was the method, and the copy in TCRdb shows in-frame clones only, minus some. V and J calls and clone size are those listed in that table; D and trimming were worked out from the DNA. The table records over 250,000 clones, 88% of them present only once. The germline CDR1 and CDR2 sequences are SGHRS and YFSETQ. Trimming removed 9 bases from V and 2 bases from J; junction bases left unmatched: 6. This CDR3 spans 14 amino acids. The sequencing sample was made of peripheral blood. The V and J genes are TRBV5-1 and TRBJ2-5; 11 nucleotides line up with TRBD2. This TCR derives from a woman aged 25 to 39 with acute or convalescent COVID-19. CDR3 protein: CATTSGSGQETQYF. The DNA of the CDR3 is TGCGCCACTACTAGCGGGAGTGGGCAAGAGACCCAGTACTTC.